This TCR beta chain came from a study of somatic mutations in cytotoxic T cells in rheumatoid arthritis. The table came from immunoSEQ multiplex PCR; TCRdb's copy has only in-frame clones and leaves some out. The table has some 18,000 clones, around 80% seen once. The CDR3 length is 12 residues. Germline V gene sequence: CDR1 SGHKS, CDR2 YYEKEE (reference sequence). Trimming removed 5 bases from V and 7 bases from J, with 10 bases in between. The sequenced material came from CD8+ T cells sorted from blood. The chain is built from TRBV5-5 and TRBJ2-1; perhaps TRBD1 as D (6 bases). This sequence was found in an adult with rheumatoid arthritis. The CDR3 sequence is CASRSTGNEQFF. The CDR3 DNA reads as TGTGCCAGCAGAAGCACAGGGAATGAGCAGTTCTTC.